These T cell receptor beta chains were read from a single sample in a study of tumor-infiltrating lymphocytes in oesophageal squamous cell carcinoma. MiXCR was run by TCRdb on the PCR reads, yielding one entry per CDR3 protein. The table lists over 9,500 distinct CDR3 sequences, approximately 49% of them singletons. Sequencing was performed on esophageal tumor tissue. The receptor source for this set is a male donor with esophageal squamous cell carcinoma. Each CDR3 is given with its conserved first and last residue. Each record gives: D gene, clone size, J gene, V gene, CDR3 protein, CDR3 DNA. A D gene is named only where the DNA matches it firmly. Size tells how often a clone was seen (once, few, many) or the class of an expanded clone, and some rows leave it out.

d_gene: TRBD1
abundance: few
j_gene: TRBJ1-2
v_gene: TRBV7-2
CDR3aa: CASSLDRGGGYTF
CDR3nt: TGTGCCAGCAGCTTAGACAGGGGGGGGGGCTACACCTTC

d_gene: .
abundance: few
j_gene: TRBJ2-7
v_gene: TRBV4-1
CDR3aa: CASSQVLRGAVNEQYF
CDR3nt: TGCGCCAGCAGCCAAGTTCTAAGGGGGGCTGTTAACGAGCAGTACTTC

d_gene: TRBD2
abundance: .
j_gene: TRBJ2-5
v_gene: TRBV6-6
CDR3aa: CASSYSGLAGVLETQYF
CDR3nt: TGTGCCAGCAGTTACTCGGGACTAGCGGGAGTATTGGAGACCCAGTACTTC

d_gene: TRBD1
abundance: .
j_gene: TRBJ2-7
v_gene: TRBV6-1
CDR3aa: CASSEPGQGTYEQYF
CDR3nt: TGTGCCAGCAGTGAACCGGGACAGGGGACCTACGAGCAGTACTTC

d_gene: TRBD2
abundance: .
j_gene: TRBJ2-7
v_gene: TRBV6-1
CDR3aa: CASISSGRGNEQYF
CDR3nt: TGTGCCAGCATATCTAGCGGGAGGGGGAATGAGCAGTACTTC

d_gene: .
abundance: medium-sized
j_gene: TRBJ2-2
v_gene: TRBV11-2
CDR3aa: CASSLARNTGELFF
CDR3nt: TGTGCCAGCAGCTTAGCCCGGAACACCGGGGAGCTGTTTTTT

d_gene: TRBD1
abundance: medium-sized
j_gene: TRBJ1-2
v_gene: TRBV11-2
CDR3aa: CASSLDRVYGYTF
CDR3nt: TGTGCCAGCAGCTTGGACAGGGTCTATGGCTACACCTTC

d_gene: TRBD2
abundance: medium-sized
j_gene: TRBJ2-6
v_gene: TRBV6-1
CDR3aa: CASSESGAGANVLTF
CDR3nt: TGTGCCAGCAGTGAGAGCGGGGCTGGGGCCAACGTCCTGACTTTC

d_gene: TRBD1
abundance: .
j_gene: TRBJ2-4
v_gene: TRBV7-3
CDR3aa: CASSLGQGLAKNIQYF
CDR3nt: TGTGCCAGCAGCTTAGGACAGGGGTTGGCCAAAAACATTCAGTACTTC

d_gene: .
abundance: few
j_gene: TRBJ1-1
v_gene: TRBV5-5
CDR3aa: CASSLAGNGEAFF
CDR3nt: TGTGCCAGCAGCTTGGCAGGGAATGGTGAAGCTTTCTTT

d_gene: .
abundance: many
j_gene: TRBJ2-5
v_gene: TRBV7-8
CDR3aa: CASSLARGGGETQYF
CDR3nt: TGTGCCAGCAGCTTAGCCAGGGGTGGCGGAGAGACCCAGTACTTC

d_gene: .
abundance: .
j_gene: TRBJ2-7
v_gene: TRBV7-2
CDR3aa: CASSLHYEQYF
CDR3nt: TGTGCCAGCAGTCTCCACTACGAGCAGTACTTC

d_gene: TRBD1
abundance: once
j_gene: TRBJ2-7
v_gene: TRBV7-8
CDR3aa: CASSFYRGRYEQYF
CDR3nt: TGTGCCAGCAGCTTCTACAGGGGGCGCTACGAGCAGTACTTC

d_gene: .
abundance: few
j_gene: TRBJ1-5
v_gene: TRBV2
CDR3aa: CASSDSNQPQHF
CDR3nt: TGTGCCAGCAGTGACAGCAATCAGCCCCAGCATTTT

d_gene: TRBD2
abundance: many
j_gene: TRBJ2-3
v_gene: TRBV6-1
CDR3aa: CASSPGTSGRGPPDTQYF
CDR3nt: TGTGCCAGCAGTCCCGGGACTAGCGGGAGAGGTCCCCCAGATACGCAGTATTTT

d_gene: .
abundance: few
j_gene: TRBJ2-7
v_gene: TRBV14
CDR3aa: CASSQLGGASYEQYF
CDR3nt: TGTGCCAGCAGCCAATTAGGCGGGGCCTCCTACGAGCAGTACTTC

d_gene: TRBD1
abundance: .
j_gene: TRBJ2-1
v_gene: TRBV7-2
CDR3aa: CASSPNRGYEQFF
CDR3nt: TGTGCCAGCAGTCCCAACAGGGGTTACGAGCAGTTCTTC

d_gene: TRBD2
abundance: .
j_gene: TRBJ2-4
v_gene: TRBV20-1
CDR3aa: CSARDPAGGEADTQYF
CDR3nt: TGCAGTGCTAGAGATCCAGCGGGAGGTGAGGCAGATACGCAGTACTTC

d_gene: TRBD1
abundance: .
j_gene: TRBJ2-1
v_gene: TRBV7-4
CDR3aa: CASSLVGRGLETQFF
CDR3nt: TGTGCCAGCAGCTTAGTCGGCAGGGGGCTCGAGACCCAGTTCTTC

d_gene: TRBD1
abundance: few
j_gene: TRBJ2-7
v_gene: TRBV10-3
CDR3aa: CATVFPGTDSYEQYF
CDR3nt: TGTGCCACCGTCTTTCCCGGGACAGATTCTTACGAGCAGTACTTC

d_gene: .
abundance: medium-sized
j_gene: TRBJ2-2
v_gene: TRBV7-3
CDR3aa: CASRQNTGELFF
CDR3nt: TGTGCCAGCAGACAGAACACCGGGGAGCTGTTTTTT

d_gene: .
abundance: .
j_gene: TRBJ2-3
v_gene: TRBV7-8
CDR3aa: CASSLAKQSPTDTQYF
CDR3nt: TGTGCCAGCAGCTTAGCTAAGCAGTCCCCCACAGATACGCAGTATTTT

d_gene: .
abundance: .
j_gene: TRBJ2-1
v_gene: TRBV5-5
CDR3aa: CASRVATYNEQFF
CDR3nt: TGTGCCAGCAGAGTGGCTACCTACAATGAGCAGTTCTTC

d_gene: .
abundance: .
j_gene: TRBJ2-1
v_gene: TRBV11-3
CDR3aa: CASSQGDNEQFF
CDR3nt: TGTGCCAGCAGCCAGGGAGACAATGAGCAGTTCTTC

d_gene: TRBD2
abundance: .
j_gene: TRBJ2-7
v_gene: TRBV6-8
CDR3aa: CASSYSIAGAPYNEQYF
CDR3nt: TGTGCCAGCAGTTACTCTATAGCGGGAGCCCCATACAATGAGCAGTACTTC

d_gene: TRBD1
abundance: once
j_gene: TRBJ2-5
v_gene: TRBV6-5
CDR3aa: CASSVNPGQGEATQYF
CDR3nt: TGTGCCAGCAGCGTAAACCCGGGACAGGGAGAGGCGACCCAGTACTTC

d_gene: .
abundance: many
j_gene: TRBJ2-3
v_gene: TRBV6-1
CDR3aa: CASRGGGGRADTQYF
CDR3nt: TGTGCCAGCAGAGGTGGCGGGGGCCGGGCAGATACGCAGTATTTT

d_gene: .
abundance: .
j_gene: TRBJ2-3
v_gene: TRBV7-2
CDR3aa: CASSLDREDTQYF
CDR3nt: TGTGCCAGCAGCTTAGATAGGGAGGATACGCAGTATTTT

d_gene: TRBD1
abundance: .
j_gene: TRBJ2-1
v_gene: TRBV7-2
CDR3aa: CASSLRPQGSSYNEQFF
CDR3nt: TGTGCCAGCAGCTTAAGGCCACAGGGGAGCTCCTACAATGAGCAGTTCTTC

d_gene: .
abundance: few
j_gene: TRBJ2-3
v_gene: TRBV7-6
CDR3aa: CASSLALTADTQYF
CDR3nt: TGTGCCAGCAGCTTAGCGTTGACGGCAGATACGCAGTATTTT

d_gene: TRBD2
abundance: many
j_gene: TRBJ2-7
v_gene: TRBV6-1
CDR3aa: CASSSRTSGSYEQYF
CDR3nt: TGTGCCAGCAGTTCCCGGACTAGCGGAAGCTACGAGCAGTACTTC

d_gene: .
abundance: few
j_gene: TRBJ2-5
v_gene: TRBV7-2
CDR3aa: CASSLVPGSDSPLHF
CDR3nt: TGTGCCAGCAGCTTAGTTCCAGGGAGTGATTCACCCCTCCACTTC

d_gene: TRBD1
abundance: .
j_gene: TRBJ2-5
v_gene: TRBV7-6
CDR3aa: CASSLAGTDETQYF
CDR3nt: TGTGCCAGCAGCTTAGCCGGGACAGACGAGACCCAGTACTTC

d_gene: .
abundance: .
j_gene: TRBJ2-1
v_gene: TRBV11-2
CDR3aa: CASSPLSLQFF
CDR3nt: TGTGCCAGCAGCCCGTTGAGCCTGCAGTTCTTC

d_gene: TRBD2
abundance: .
j_gene: TRBJ2-7
v_gene: TRBV6-8
CDR3aa: CASSYSATSGSYEQYF
CDR3nt: TGTGCCAGCAGTTACTCCGCGACTAGCGGCTCCTACGAGCAGTACTTC

d_gene: .
abundance: many
j_gene: TRBJ2-7
v_gene: TRBV7-2
CDR3aa: CASSLRAVTYEQYF
CDR3nt: TGTGCCAGCAGCTTGAGGGCAGTGACCTACGAGCAGTACTTC

d_gene: .
abundance: .
j_gene: TRBJ2-1
v_gene: TRBV7-2
CDR3aa: CASRTTGSSYNEQFF
CDR3nt: TGTGCCAGCAGGACCACAGGGAGCTCCTACAATGAGCAGTTCTTC

d_gene: TRBD1
abundance: .
j_gene: TRBJ2-1
v_gene: TRBV7-6
CDR3aa: CASSRGQGVYEQFF
CDR3nt: TGTGCTAGCAGTCGGGGACAGGGTGTCTATGAGCAGTTCTTC

d_gene: .
abundance: once
j_gene: TRBJ2-1
v_gene: TRBV28
CDR3aa: CASSFRENEQFF
CDR3nt: TGTGCCAGCAGTTTCAGGGAAAATGAGCAGTTCTTC

d_gene: .
abundance: few
j_gene: TRBJ2-3
v_gene: TRBV7-9
CDR3aa: CASSLFRGFTDTQYF
CDR3nt: TGTGCCAGCAGCCTCTTTCGGGGCTTCACAGATACGCAGTATTTT

d_gene: .
abundance: many
j_gene: TRBJ2-5
v_gene: TRBV6-4
CDR3aa: CASSLRGADGETQYF
CDR3nt: TGTGCCAGCAGCCTACGGGGGGCCGATGGGGAGACCCAGTACTTC

d_gene: .
abundance: once
j_gene: TRBJ2-1
v_gene: TRBV10-2
CDR3aa: CASSELKDSSYNEQFF
CDR3nt: TGCGCCAGCAGTGAGTTAAAGGATAGCTCCTACAATGAGCAGTTCTTC

d_gene: TRBD1
abundance: once
j_gene: TRBJ2-6
v_gene: TRBV7-6
CDR3aa: CASSLSAGRDRDSGANVLTF
CDR3nt: TGTGCCAGCAGCTTATCGGCCGGTCGGGACAGGGACTCTGGGGCCAACGTCCTGACTTTC

d_gene: .
abundance: .
j_gene: TRBJ2-7
v_gene: TRBV7-9
CDR3aa: CASSLGSGARGEQYF
CDR3nt: TGTGCCAGCAGCTTAGGTTCGGGGGCCCGAGGCGAGCAGTACTTC

d_gene: .
abundance: .
j_gene: TRBJ2-5
v_gene: TRBV11-3
CDR3aa: CASSLARTGYETQYF
CDR3nt: TGTGCCAGCAGCTTAGCCAGGACGGGTTACGAGACCCAGTACTTC

d_gene: .
abundance: .
j_gene: TRBJ2-7
v_gene: TRBV6-1
CDR3aa: CASRGTYNEQYF
CDR3nt: TGTGCCAGCAGGGGGACATACAATGAGCAGTACTTC

d_gene: .
abundance: .
j_gene: TRBJ2-5
v_gene: TRBV7-2
CDR3aa: CASSVGTTQGNEQYF
CDR3nt: TGTGCCAGCAGCGTCGGGACGACTCAGGGGAATGAGCAGTACTTC

d_gene: .
abundance: .
j_gene: TRBJ2-3
v_gene: TRBV7-2
CDR3aa: CASSSWTDTQYF
CDR3nt: TGTGCCAGCAGCTCCTGGACGGATACGCAGTATTTT